The clone carrying this T cell receptor (beta chain) was detected many times. Its antigen is not known. The library targeted TCRbeta and was prepared with unique molecular identifiers. MiXCR was run by TCRdb on the PCR reads, yielding one entry per CDR3 protein. The data contain 480,000 or so distinct CDR3 sequences, over 9.5% of them seen just once; the ten biggest clones take up just over 2%. These data are taken from a study of T-cell reconstitution after alpha-beta-depleted transplantation in children. Study observations and caveats: Once a year had passed after transplant, T-cell counts and diversity came mostly from newly produced T cells. Some patients' high day-60 TCRbeta diversity was traced to surviving recipient T cells and thymic progenitors.

Trimming shortened V by 6 bases and J by 5 bases, and 14 bases separated the two germline ends. There are 13 residues in the CDR3. CDR1 is DFQATT and CDR2 is SNEGSKA in the germline V gene (reference sequence). The rearrangement uses TRBV20-1 and TRBJ2-1; D remains ambiguous. The specimen comprised PBMCs, sampled before TCRalphabeta/CD19-depleted stem cell transplant. The sequence was collected from a child aged 2-15 years with inherited bone marrow failure, due to receive a stem cell transplant. CDR3 nucleotide sequence: TGCAGTGCCCCTCATTGGACCAACAATGAGCAGTTCTTC. Residues: CSAPHWTNNEQFF.